This T cell receptor (beta chain) was retrieved from a study of T cell clonality in common variable immunodeficiency. Study-wide results and limits: In common variable immunodeficiency, TCR beta chains reportedly carried fewer deletions and N-nucleotide insertions.

Clones were sequenced by immunoSEQ multiplex PCR, and TCRdb holds only the in-frame ones, with some missing. This sample has more than 7,000 clones, each found more than once. This clone has just a few counts. Its antigen is as yet unknown. The receptor was isolated from a human donor with common variable immunodeficiency. Material for sequencing was peripheral blood mononuclear cells.

This CDR3 reads CASSPGQGTFNYGYTF. The part of the CDR3 DNA that was read is TGTGCCAGCTCACCAGGACAGGGGACGTTTAACTATGGC. The V gene is TRBV18, the J gene TRBJ1-2; 9 bases are a match to TRBD1. The read halts 3 residues ahead of the CDR3 end, with the missing end drawn from the germline J gene. The CDR3 is 16 residues long. Germline V gene lookup returns CDR1 KGHSH and CDR2 LQKENI. Trimming removed 2 bases from V and 1 base from J; junction bases left unmatched: 5.